This T cell receptor beta chain was identified in a study of blood T cell repertoires in COVID-19. Study context: The samples span acute and convalescent COVID-19 from the United States, Italy and Spain. The analysed material was cDNA or gDNA that came from T cells, B-cell-depleted T cells, or PBMCs.

How the authors handled the data: Amplification with reference gene primers provided the estimates of nucleated cell counts. The assay was immunoSEQ multiplex PCR, and TCRdb's table has in-frame clones only and misses some. V and J calls and clone size come straight from that table; D and trimming were deduced from the DNA. The repertoire holds 150,000 to 200,000 clones, with about 86% as singletons. This CDR3 has 13 residues. Germline V gives CDR1 SQVTM, CDR2 ANQGSEA. V lost 6 bases and J lost 4; bases outside the gene matches: 8. This TCR was recovered from a man between 45 and 60 years old with active or convalescent COVID-19. Sequenced sample: peripheral blood. J is TRBJ1-1 and V is TRBV29-1, with 7 bases identical to TRBD1. The CDR3 reads CSVRQGPGTEAFF. CDR3 bases: TGCAGCGTCCGACAGGGCCCGGGCACTGAAGCTTTCTTT.